This T cell receptor (beta chain) came from a study of blood T cell repertoires in COVID-19. The CDR3 extends over 17 amino acids. From germline, CDR1 is LNHDA and CDR2 SQIVND (reference sequence). After removal of 5 bases from V and 1 base from J, the junction contained 6 bases not matched to a gene. In assigning cohorts, the study relied on participant-reported clinical history. As handled by the study authors: Reference gene primer amplification in the assay estimated nucleated cell counts. Sequencing was performed with immunoSEQ multiplex PCR; in TCRdb, only in-frame clones are kept and a portion is missing. The V and J calls and clone size come from that table; D and trimming were worked out from the DNA. The table shows approximately 440,000 clones, with 90% occurring only once.

Sequenced input: PBMCs or T cells enriched from blood (not recorded which). This sequence joins TRBV19 and TRBJ1-6; TRBD1 matches 9 bases. The sequence was collected from a young man who had recovered from COVID-19. The CDR3 reads CASSGTGLGSYNSPLHF. The CDR3 region has the DNA TGTGCCAGTAGTGGGACAGGGCTTGGGTCCTATAATTCACCCCTCCACTTT.